This entry concerns a single T cell receptor (beta chain). The table came from immunoSEQ multiplex PCR; TCRdb's copy has only in-frame clones and leaves some out. Among 50,000 to 65,000 clones listed, roughly four fifths were seen once. This entry belongs to a study of OX40 agonist ivuxolimab in advanced cancers. In the study overall: Each dose-escalation patient presented with hepatocellular carcinoma, melanoma, renal cell or head and neck cancer. Aged 23 to 79 with a mean of 60 years, they were about 80% male.

The CDR3 length is 13 residues. CDR1 and CDR2 (germline): SGHVS, FQNEAQ. Trimming removed 2 bases at V and 8 bases at J, with 12 bases between. This TCR was sampled from an adult with an advanced solid tumor such as melanoma, head and neck, liver or kidney cancer. The chain joins TRBV7-8 to TRBJ1-1; D call uncertain. This material consisted of CD4+ or CD8+ T cells sorted from blood, taken in a trial of the OX40 agonist ivuxolimab. The CDR3 sequence is CASSLIAESEAFF. Here the CDR3 DNA reads TGTGCCAGCAGCTTAATAGCGGAATCGGAAGCTTTCTTT.